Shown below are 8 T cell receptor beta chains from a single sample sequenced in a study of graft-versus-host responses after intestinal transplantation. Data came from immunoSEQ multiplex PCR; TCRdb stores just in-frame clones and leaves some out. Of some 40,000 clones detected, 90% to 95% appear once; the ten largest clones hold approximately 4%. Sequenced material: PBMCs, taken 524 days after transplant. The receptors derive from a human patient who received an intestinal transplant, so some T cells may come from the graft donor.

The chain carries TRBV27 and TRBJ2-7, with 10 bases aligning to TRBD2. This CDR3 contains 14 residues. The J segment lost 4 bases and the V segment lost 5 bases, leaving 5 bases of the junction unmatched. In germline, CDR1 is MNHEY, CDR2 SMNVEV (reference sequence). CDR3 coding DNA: TGTGCCAGCAGTCCGGGACTAGCGCCTTACGAGCAGTACTTC. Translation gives CASSPGLAPYEQYF.

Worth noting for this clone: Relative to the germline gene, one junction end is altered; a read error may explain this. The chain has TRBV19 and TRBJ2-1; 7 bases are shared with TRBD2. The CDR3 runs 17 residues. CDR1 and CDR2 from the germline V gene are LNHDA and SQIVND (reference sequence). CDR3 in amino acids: CTSSDSLASGVYNEQFF. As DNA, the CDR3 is TGTACCAGTAGTGACTCTCTGGCTAGCGGAGTCTACAATGAGCAGTTCTTC.

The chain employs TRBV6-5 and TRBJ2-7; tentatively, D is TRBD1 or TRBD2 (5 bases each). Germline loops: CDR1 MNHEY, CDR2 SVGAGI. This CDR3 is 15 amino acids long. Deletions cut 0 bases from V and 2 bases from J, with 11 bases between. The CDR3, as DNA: TGTGCCAGCAGTTACTCAGGGACGCCAACCTACGAGCAGTACTTC. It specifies CASSYSGTPTYEQYF.

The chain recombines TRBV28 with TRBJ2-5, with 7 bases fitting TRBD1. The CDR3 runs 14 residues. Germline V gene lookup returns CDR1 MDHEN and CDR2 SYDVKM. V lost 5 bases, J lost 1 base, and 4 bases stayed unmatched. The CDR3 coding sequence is TGTGCCAGCAGTGTGGGACAGTCCCAAGAGACCCAGTACTTC. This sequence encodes CASSVGQSQETQYF.

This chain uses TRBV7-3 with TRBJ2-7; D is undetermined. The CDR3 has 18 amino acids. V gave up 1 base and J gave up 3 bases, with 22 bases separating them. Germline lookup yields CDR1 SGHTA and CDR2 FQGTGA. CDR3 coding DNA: TGTGCCAGCAGCTTAAAGCCACCCGGTGCAGAAGGTTTCTACGAGCAGTACTTC. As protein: CASSLKPPGAEGFYEQYF.

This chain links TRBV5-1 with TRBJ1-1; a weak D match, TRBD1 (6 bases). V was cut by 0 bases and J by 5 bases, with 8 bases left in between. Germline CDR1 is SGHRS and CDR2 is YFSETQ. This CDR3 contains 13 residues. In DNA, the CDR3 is TGCGCCAGCAGCTTGGACAGGGCAACTGAAGCTTTCTTT. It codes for CASSLDRATEAFF.

The CDR3 region is CASSKQRGSLYNEQFF. The CDR3, as DNA: TGTGCCAGCAGCAAGCAACGAGGGTCCCTCTACAATGAGCAGTTCTTC. The chain uses TRBV9 and TRBJ2-1, with D maybe TRBD2 (5 bases). V lost 4 bases and J lost 3, with 17 bases in between. Germline loops: CDR1 SGDLS, CDR2 YYNGEE. CDR3 length equals 16 residues.

CDR3 nucleotides: TGTGCCAGCAGCCAAGGGTCTAGCAGGGGGGGAGAGACCCAGTACTTC. Its protein product is CASSQGSSRGGETQYF. This chain connects TRBV4-2 to TRBJ2-5; D might be TRBD1 or TRBD2, each matching 7 bases. This CDR3 spans 16 amino acids. Germline V gives CDR1 LGHNA, CDR2 YNFKEQ. V was clipped by 1 base and J by 4 bases, with 16 bases between them.